This T cell receptor beta chain was recovered during a study of T cell repertoires in cytomegalovirus infection. Details on this clonotype: Its antigen remains unknown.

MiXCR, applied by TCRdb to the reads, yields one record per CDR3 protein. The sample holds about 740,000 distinct CDR3 sequences, roughly a third seen once. This sequence was found in a human donor in good health (CMV status not recorded). Some clones in this sample may be carry-over from other donors' samples. This specimen was cultured PBMCs, taken from culture after CMV antigen stimulation.

CDR3 in amino acids: CASSLAHYSNQPQHF. Here the CDR3 DNA reads TGTGCCAGCAGTTTGGCGCACTATAGCAATCAGCCCCAGCATTTT. The gene calls are TRBV27 and TRBJ1-5; the D is unclear. V shed 3 bases and J shed 0 bases, with 9 bases lying between them. The CDR3 is 15 residues long. Looked up from germline, CDR1 is MNHEY and CDR2 is SMNVEV (reference sequence).